These 21 T cell receptor beta chains were sequenced from one sample in a study of OX40 agonist ivuxolimab in advanced cancers. Only in-frame clones appear in the TCRdb table, and some are missing; sequencing was by immunoSEQ multiplex PCR. This sample has about 96,000 clones, with 90% found just once. This material consisted of CD4+ or CD8+ T cells sorted from blood, taken in a trial of the OX40 agonist ivuxolimab. The receptors here all came from an adult with an advanced solid tumor such as melanoma, head and neck, liver or kidney cancer.

The table lists this clone with a count of one. The chain joins TRBV19 to TRBJ1-5, with a tentative D call TRBD1 (6 bases). This CDR3 comprises 11 residues. V shed 7 bases and J shed 12 bases, with 13 bases lying between them. Germline V CDR1 and CDR2: LNHDA, SQIVND (reference sequence). CDR3 nucleotides: TGTGCCAGTAAAAGGCAGGGGCGCCAGCATTTT. As protein: CASKRQGRQHF.

The V and J genes are TRBV11-2 and TRBJ2-7; a possible D gene is TRBD1 (7 bases). Germline V gene sequence: CDR1 SGHAT, CDR2 FQNNGV. V gave up 2 bases and J gave up 5 bases, with 13 bases separating them. CDR3 size: 14 residues. The CDR3 DNA is TGTGCCAGCAGCTTACTGCCAGGGGGGAACGAGCAGTACTTC. Translation: CASSLLPGGNEQYF.

Only one count was recorded for this clone. V and J are TRBV11-3 and TRBJ2-2, with 7 bases matching TRBD2. CDR1 SGHNT and CDR2 YENEEA come from the germline V gene. The CDR3 length is 19 residues. Trimming removed 0 bases from V and 0 bases from J; junction bases left unmatched: 10. In DNA form, the CDR3 reads TGTGCCAGCAGCTTAGATCTTAACGGGAGCGGGGCGAACACCGGGGAGCTGTTTTTT. Its protein product is CASSLDLNGSGANTGELFF. The variable domain in full, with the rest retrieved from reference TRBV11-3 and TRBJ2-2, is EAGVVQSPRYKIIEKKQPVAFWCNPISGHNTLYWYLQNLGQGPELLIRYENEEAVDDSQLPKDRFSAERLKGVDSTLKIQPAELGDSAVYLCASSLDLNGSGANTGELFFGEGSRLTVL.

In this sample, this clone turned up once. The rearrangement links TRBV29-1 to TRBJ2-3; D not resolved. The length of the CDR3 is 11 residues. Trimming removed 0 bases at V and 6 bases at J, with 4 bases between. From germline, CDR1 is SQVTM and CDR2 ANQGSEA. For the CDR3, the DNA is TGCAGCGTTGAAGATGGGGATACGCAGTATTTT. It specifies CSVEDGDTQYF.

This chain uses TRBV28 with TRBJ1-5; D possibly corresponds to TRBD1 (5 bases). The CDR3 spans 15 residues. V was trimmed by 5 bases and J by 10 bases, leaving 21 bases between them. The germline V gene has CDR1 MDHEN and CDR2 SYDVKM. The DNA for the CDR3 is TGTGCCAGCAGTCCCTCTCGTGGCCGGGGGAAACCCCAGCATTTT. It encodes CASSPSRGRGKPQHF.

The chain carries TRBV12-5 and TRBJ2-1; D remains ambiguous. Trimming cost V 2 bases and J 5 bases, with 10 bases left between them. The CDR3 spans 14 residues. Germline values: CDR1 LGHNT, CDR2 FRNRAP. The CDR3 loop is CASGLLGFDNEQFF. The CDR3, as DNA: TGTGCTAGTGGTTTGCTAGGGTTTGACAATGAGCAGTTCTTC.

The CDR3 bases are TGTGCCTCAAAGGGCCGGGACCCTTTCCATGGCTACACCTTC. Residues: CASKGRDPFHGYTF. The genes are TRBV27 and TRBJ1-2, with D tentatively TRBD1 (5 bases). The ends were cut back, 11 bases at V and 6 bases at J, with 22 bases in the middle. CDR1 is MNHEY and CDR2 is SMNVEV in the germline V gene (reference sequence). The CDR3 loop spans 14 amino acids.

The chain carries TRBV6-1 and TRBJ1-1; D uncertain. The CDR3 runs to 11 residues. Trimming left V 2 bases short and J 10 bases short, with 8 bases between. The germline gives CDR1 MNHNS, CDR2 SASEGT. CDR3 sequence (DNA): TGTGCCAGCAGTGAACTGTGGGGAGCTTTCTTT. It codes for CASSELWGAFF.

V is TRBV6-5 and J is TRBJ2-5; a weak D match, TRBD1 (6 bases). V gave up 0 bases and J gave up 4 bases, with 6 bases separating them. CDR1 and CDR2 (germline): MNHEY, SVGAGI. This CDR3 contains 13 residues. In DNA form, the CDR3 reads TGTGCCAGCAGTTACTCCAGGGGAGAGACCCAGTACTTC. It encodes CASSYSRGETQYF.

The genes are TRBV28 and TRBJ2-3, with D possibly matching TRBD2 (6 bases). Between the trimmed V and J ends, which lost 7 bases and 0 bases, there was a span of 20 bases. The germline gives CDR1 MDHEN, CDR2 SYDVKM. This CDR3 comprises 17 residues. Here the CDR3 reads CASIEPPGRESTDTQYF. In nucleotides, the CDR3 is TGTGCCAGCATTGAACCCCCGGGCCGGGAGAGCACAGATACGCAGTATTTT.

The chain links TRBV19 to TRBJ1-1, with TRBD1 matching over 8 bases. The germline V gene has CDR1 LNHDA and CDR2 SQIVND (reference sequence). Unmatched junction bases numbered 9, after V lost 4 bases and J lost 2 bases. The CDR3 runs 16 residues. The CDR3 sequence: CASSKFLSGGNTEAFF. Here the CDR3 DNA reads TGTGCCAGTAGTAAATTCTTGTCAGGGGGCAACACTGAAGCTTTCTTT.

The gene calls are TRBV7-9 and TRBJ2-5; TRBD2 matches 12 bases. This CDR3 spans 17 amino acids. CDR1 and CDR2 (germline): SEHNR, FQNEAQ (reference sequence). J was trimmed by 5 bases and V by 6 bases; bases with no gene match: 13. Here the CDR3 reads CASSPARLAGARETQYF. For the CDR3, the DNA is TGTGCCAGCAGTCCAGCTCGACTAGCGGGAGCACGGGAGACCCAGTACTTC.

V gene TRBV10-3 combines with J gene TRBJ2-1; 9 nucleotides align to TRBD2. Germline trimming cut 3 bases from V and 9 bases from J; bases unmatched to any gene: 12. CDR1 ENHRY and CDR2 SYGVKD come from the germline V gene. This CDR3 is 16 amino acids long. The CDR3 region is CAISDLAGQGSFEQFF. The CDR3 bases are TGTGCCATCAGTGATCTAGCGGGACAAGGGTCTTTTGAGCAGTTCTTC.

V usage is TRBV6-5 and J usage is TRBJ2-1; 7 positions match TRBD1. CDR1 and CDR2 from the germline V gene are MNHEY and SVGAGI. This CDR3 spans 15 amino acids. J lost 2 bases, V lost 6 bases, and 7 bases had no gene match. The CDR3 DNA follows: TGTGCCAGCAGCCGAACAGGGGATCCCTACAATGAGCAGTTCTTC. Encoded protein: CASSRTGDPYNEQFF.

This chain connects TRBV4-3 to TRBJ1-2, with 8 bases identical to TRBD1. J gave up 5 bases and V 4 bases, and 3 bases lay outside the gene matches. Germline CDR1 is LGHNA and CDR2 is YSLEER. CDR3 length equals 13 residues. As DNA, the CDR3 is TGCGCCAGCAGCCGAGGGACAGGATATGGCTACACCTTC. It encodes CASSRGTGYGYTF.

This clone was counted a single time. This chain links TRBV7-9 with TRBJ1-4; TRBD1 aligns across 9 bases. This CDR3 has 15 residues. V gave up 8 bases and J gave up 8 bases; unmatched junction bases: 12. Germline V gene lookup returns CDR1 SEHNR and CDR2 FQNEAQ (reference sequence). The CDR3 reads CASGMGTGGWEKLFF. CDR3 DNA: TGTGCCAGCGGAATGGGCACAGGGGGCTGGGAAAAACTGTTTTTT.

The rearrangement links TRBV2 to TRBJ2-5, with 7 bases identical to TRBD1. CDR3 length: 14 residues. V was clipped by 7 bases and J by 4 bases; unmatched bases: 9. The germline gives CDR1 SNHLY, CDR2 FYNNEI. The CDR3: CASKWTGASETQYF. DNA of the CDR3: TGTGCCAGCAAATGGACAGGAGCATCAGAGACCCAGTACTTC.

V and J are TRBV28 and TRBJ2-1; the match to TRBD2 covers 12 bases. The CDR3 totals 15 residues. V dropped 4 bases and J dropped 10; count of bases not matched to a gene: 8. CDR1 is MDHEN and CDR2 is SYDVKM in the germline V gene. CDR3 amino acids: CASSSPASGREEQFF. The CDR3 DNA reads as TGTGCCAGCAGTTCCCCGGCTAGCGGGAGGGAGGAGCAGTTCTTC.

The chain uses TRBV29-1 and TRBJ1-2; D perhaps matches TRBD1 (6 bases). The germline gives CDR1 SQVTM, CDR2 ANQGSEA. This CDR3 is 12 amino acids long. Trimming cost V 7 bases and J 4 bases, with 13 bases left between them. DNA for the CDR3: TGCAGCGGCAAACAGGGTTCCTATGGCTACACCTTC. Translated: CSGKQGSYGYTF.

The V gene is TRBV4-3, the J gene TRBJ1-1, with a weak D call TRBD1 (5 bases). In germline, CDR1 is LGHNA, CDR2 YSLEER. This CDR3 has 16 amino acids. Trimming cost V 0 bases and J 0 bases, with 11 bases left between them. The CDR3 DNA follows: TGCGCCAGCAGCCAAGATCGGGGGAGCGTGAACACTGAAGCTTTCTTT. It translates to CASSQDRGSVNTEAFF.

The chain links TRBV5-1 to TRBJ2-3, with 12 bases that match TRBD2. Germline lookup yields CDR1 SGHRS and CDR2 YFSETQ. This CDR3 region has 17 residues. Losses at the gene ends were 0 bases for V and 2 bases for J; bases not matched to a gene: 4. CDR3 sequence: CASSLGGTSGFTDTQYF. The CDR3 DNA reads as TGCGCCAGCAGCTTGGGGGGGACTAGCGGGTTCACAGATACGCAGTATTTT.